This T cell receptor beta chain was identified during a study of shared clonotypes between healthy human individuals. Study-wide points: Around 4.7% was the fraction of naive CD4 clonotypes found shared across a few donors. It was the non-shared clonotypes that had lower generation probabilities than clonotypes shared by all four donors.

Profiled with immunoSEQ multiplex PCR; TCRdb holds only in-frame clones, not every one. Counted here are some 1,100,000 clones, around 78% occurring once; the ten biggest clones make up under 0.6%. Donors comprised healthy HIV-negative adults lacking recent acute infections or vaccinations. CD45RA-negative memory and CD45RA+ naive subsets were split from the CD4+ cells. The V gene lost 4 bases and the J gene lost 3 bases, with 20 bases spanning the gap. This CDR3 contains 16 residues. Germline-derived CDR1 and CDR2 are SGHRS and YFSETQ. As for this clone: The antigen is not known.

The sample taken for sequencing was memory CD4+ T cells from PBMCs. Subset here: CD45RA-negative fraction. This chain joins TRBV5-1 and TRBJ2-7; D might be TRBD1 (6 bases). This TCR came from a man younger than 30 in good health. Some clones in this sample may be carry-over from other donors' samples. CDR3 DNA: TGCGCCAGCAGCATCCCCGCCGGCCAGGGGAACTACGAGCAGTACTTC. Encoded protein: CASSIPAGQGNYEQYF.